This T cell receptor beta chain was identified in a study of shared clonotypes between healthy human individuals. At the level of the study: Donors had three CD4 naive, three CD4 memory, two CD8 naive and one CD8 memory plate apiece.

As to this clone: As yet, its antigen is unknown.

In CD8 memory, CD45RO+ cells were put together with CCR7-negative CD45RA+ TemRA cells. The CDR3 is 16 residues long. The V gene's germline CDR1 is SQVTM and CDR2 ANQGSEA. V lost 0 bases and J lost 4; bases outside the gene matches: 7. Study observations and caveats: When compared with the clonotypes that were shared by all four sorted-subset donors, the non-shared clonotypes turned out to have lower generation probabilities.

Genomic DNA belonging to each subset was distributed in equal measure over several immunoSEQ plates. Using immunoSEQ multiplex PCR, the repertoire was profiled, and TCRdb retains in-frame clones only, with some absent. This table holds about 320,000 clones, about nine tenths found once. The rearrangement links TRBV29-1 to TRBJ2-7, with 12 bases fitting TRBD2. This TCR came from a man aged 18 to 30 in good health. Sequencing was carried out using memory CD8+ T cells sorted from blood. Subset meaning: CD45RO+ cells pooled with CCR7-negative TemRA cells. Here the CDR3 reads CSVEESASGGVYEQYF. CDR3 in DNA: TGCAGCGTTGAAGAGTCGGCTAGCGGGGGGGTATACGAGCAGTACTTC.